Following are 24 T cell receptor beta chains from one sample sequenced in a study of identical twins. TCRdb reanalysed the 5' RACE reads using MiXCR and keeps one entry per CDR3 protein. The table includes about 1.7 million distinct CDR3 sequences, less than 40% detected once. The specimen was cord blood. The origin of the receptors is a newborn girl in good health.

This sequence joins TRBV12-3 or TRBV12-4 and TRBJ1-2, with TRBD1 matching 8 bases. The CDR3 has 16 residues. The trim removed 6 bases at V and 0 bases at J, leaving 9 bases unmatched. In nucleotides, the CDR3 is TGTGCCAGCAGCCCCGACAGGGGACCTACTAACTATGGCTACACCTTC. Its translation: CASSPDRGPTNYGYTF.

This clonotype was detected only a few times. This rearrangement joins TRBV2 to TRBJ2-1; tentatively, D is TRBD1 (5 bases). The J call may be incorrect, as the DNA end agrees better with TRBJ2-7. Germline values: CDR1 SNHLY, CDR2 FYNNEI. CDR3 length: 15 amino acids. CDR3 in amino acids: CASRVDSDSYNEQYF. CDR3 bases: TGTGCCAGCAGGGTAGACAGTGACTCCTACAATGAGCAGTACTTC.

V gene TRBV11-2 combines with J gene TRBJ2-3; the D gene is possibly TRBD1 (6 bases). Trimming took off 3 bases at V and 2 bases at J, with 18 bases between the two ends. The CDR3 is 17 amino acids. The germline V gene has CDR1 SGHAT and CDR2 FQNNGV. The CDR3 spells CASSLFRTGLSTDTQYF. In nucleotides, the CDR3 is TGTGCCAGCAGCTTGTTCCGCACAGGGCTCTCCACAGATACGCAGTATTTT.

The rearrangement uses TRBV5-6 and TRBJ1-1, with 7 positions matching TRBD1. CDR3 length equals 16 residues. J was trimmed by 10 bases and V by 1 base; bases with no gene match: 16. Germline V CDR1 and CDR2: SGHDT, YYEEEE. CDR3 DNA sequence: TGTGCCAGCAGCTTGTATCGCCAGGGGGGAGTTCTGGCAGCTTTCTTT. This sequence encodes CASSLYRQGGVLAAFF.

There are a few counts of this clonotype. The chain has TRBV14 and TRBJ2-1; D unresolved. Per germline, CDR1 SGHDN and CDR2 FVKESK. V was clipped by 0 bases and J by 5 bases, with 5 bases between them. This CDR3 comprises 13 residues. CDR3 DNA: TGTGCCAGCAGCCAAGACCTAGACAATGAGCAGTTCTTC. It encodes CASSQDLDNEQFF.

This clonotype was picked up many times. V is TRBV6-4 and J is TRBJ1-2, with D uncertain. The CDR3 has 12 residues. V lost 2 bases and J 0 bases, leaving 1 base between the germline ends. Germline values: CDR1 MRHNA, CDR2 SNTAGT. CDR3 DNA: TGTGCCAGCAGTGACACTAACTATGGCTACACCTTC. As protein: CASSDTNYGYTF.

This CDR3 is CASSRAGPIYEQYF. CDR3 in DNA: TGTGCCAGCAGCCGGGCGGGCCCTATCTACGAGCAGTACTTC. The genes are TRBV3-1 and TRBJ2-7; TRBD2 is a possible D gene (5 bases). This CDR3 comprises 14 residues. V was clipped by 4 bases and J by 3 bases, with 13 bases between them. Germline V gene lookup returns CDR1 LGHDT and CDR2 YNNKEL (reference sequence).

This chain links TRBV9 with TRBJ2-5; 8 bases map to TRBD2. CDR1 SGDLS and CDR2 YYNGEE come from the germline V gene. CDR3 length equals 16 residues. V was pared by 0 bases and J by 1 base, with 5 bases of the junction left unmatched. The CDR3 loop is CASSVAAGLAQETQYF. The CDR3 DNA sequence: TGTGCCAGCAGCGTAGCAGCCGGACTAGCCCAAGAGACCCAGTACTTC.

The V and J genes are TRBV20-1 and TRBJ1-6; maybe TRBD1 (5 bases). This CDR3 is 14 amino acids long. Germline V gene lookup returns CDR1 DFQATT and CDR2 SNEGSKA (reference sequence). V lost 3 bases and J lost 8, with 14 bases in between. CDR3 amino acids: CSASRGHRDSPLHF. Here the CDR3 DNA reads TGCAGTGCTAGTAGGGGCCATCGGGATTCACCCCTCCACTTT.

In regard to this clonotype: With a much larger clone just one base away, this may be a read error. The chain is built from TRBV27 and TRBJ1-2; D is uncertain. The CDR3 totals 13 residues. Germline V gene data show CDR1 as MNHEY and CDR2 as SMNVEV (reference sequence). The CDR3 nucleotides read TGTGCCGGCAGTTTATCCGGGAGCGCTGGCTACACCTTC. The encoded protein is CAGSLSGSAGYTF.

This clonotype occurred a few times. This chain joins TRBV6-5 and TRBJ2-3; D may be TRBD2 (6 bases). This CDR3 has 15 amino acids. The germline V and J ends were trimmed by 0 bases and 2 bases, with 9 bases remaining between them. Germline V gives CDR1 MNHEY, CDR2 SVGAGI. The CDR3 here is CASSYSGLLTDTQYF. In nucleotides, the CDR3 is TGTGCCAGCAGTTACTCGGGACTTCTCACAGATACGCAGTATTTT.

This clonotype was seen many times. The chain employs TRBV6-5 and TRBJ1-4; D not resolved. Between the trimmed V and J ends, which lost 2 bases and 4 bases, there was a span of 2 bases. The CDR3 contains 12 residues. The germline V gene encodes CDR1 MNHEY and CDR2 SVGAGI. In nucleotides, the CDR3 is TGTGCCAGCAGTTACAATAATGAAAAACTGTTTTTT. Translation gives CASSYNNEKLFF.

The chain recombines TRBV7-7 with TRBJ2-5; 9 bases line up with TRBD1. V gave up 5 bases and J gave up 5 bases; unmatched junction bases: 9. The CDR3 covers 15 residues. The germline CDR1 and CDR2 sequences are SSHAT and FNYEAQ (reference sequence). CDR3 in amino acids: CASSIGQGKGETQYF. The CDR3 nucleotides are TGTGCCAGCAGCATCGGACAGGGGAAGGGGGAGACCCAGTACTTC.

Details on this clonotype: A read error may produce the germline difference seen at one junction end. The chain is built from TRBV7-2 and TRBJ1-1; D unclear. This CDR3 has 15 amino acids. CDR1 and CDR2 from the germline V gene are SGHTA and FQGNSA. The CDR3 protein is CASSLATVLYTEVFF. CDR3 bases: TGTGCCAGCAGCTTAGCCACAGTCCTCTACACTGAAGTTTTCTTT. Full variable domain (outside the CDR3, taken from reference TRBV7-2 and TRBJ1-1): GAGVSQSPSNKVTEKGKDVELRCDPISGHTALYWYRQSLGQGLEFLIYFQGNSAPDKSGLPSDRFSAERTGGSVSTLTIQRTQQEDSAVYLCASSLATVLYTEVFFGQGTRLTVV.

This chain links TRBV7-9 with TRBJ2-2; D unresolved. CDR1 and CDR2 from the germline V gene are SEHNR and FQNEAQ (reference sequence). V lost 5 bases to trimming and J lost 2 bases, with 15 bases between them. CDR3 size: 16 residues. The CDR3 DNA reads as TGTGCCAGCAGCGCCTACTCTGGATTTAACACCGGGGAGCTGTTTTTT. Encoded protein: CASSAYSGFNTGELFF.

The V call is TRBV4-1, the J call TRBJ2-4; D ambiguous. V lost 4 bases, J lost 7 bases, and 17 bases lay in between. Germline CDR1 reads MGHRA; CDR2 reads YSYEKL. This CDR3 is 15 amino acids long. The CDR3 sequence: CASSLRSGLLNIQYF. Here the CDR3 DNA reads TGCGCCAGCAGCCTGAGATCTGGCCTCCTTAACATTCAGTACTTC.

The chain employs TRBV16 and TRBJ1-2; a possible D gene is TRBD1 (5 bases). Trimming cost V 4 bases and J 0 bases, with 15 bases left between them. This CDR3 spans 16 amino acids. Per germline, CDR1 KGHSY and CDR2 FQNENV. The CDR3 here is CASSLGAVLANYGYTF. DNA for the CDR3: TGTGCCAGCAGCCTTGGGGCAGTCCTAGCTAACTATGGCTACACCTTC.

The CDR3 DNA sequence: TGTGCCAGCAGTTCACCCCCGGGGAATGAGCAGTTCTTC. Translation: CASSSPPGNEQFF. The chain joins TRBV12-3 or TRBV12-4 to TRBJ2-1; the D gene is possibly TRBD2 (5 bases). Trimming took 4 bases from V and 7 from J, leaving 11 bases between them. The CDR3 spans 13 residues.

This rearrangement joins TRBV5-4 to TRBJ1-1; D is unclear. The V and J ends lost 0 bases and 4 bases respectively, with 13 bases between them. This CDR3 is built from 15 residues. CDR1 and CDR2 (germline): SGHNT, YYREEE (reference sequence). The CDR3 loop reads CASSLGGVGSTEAFF. As DNA, the CDR3 is TGTGCCAGCAGCTTGGGAGGTGTGGGGAGCACTGAAGCTTTCTTT.

Comments on this clonotype: The junction does not match germline at one end; this may be a read error. The rearrangement joins TRBV3-1 to TRBJ2-1; 7 bases line up with TRBD1. This CDR3 is built from 16 residues. From germline, CDR1 is LGHDT and CDR2 YNNKEL (reference sequence). The CDR3 DNA is TGTGTCAGCAGTCTGACCGGGGACAGCCGGTACAATGAGCAGTTCTTC. It translates to CVSSLTGDSRYNEQFF.

The chain recombines TRBV20-1 with TRBJ1-2; D gene uncertain. The CDR3 spans 13 residues. V was trimmed by 1 base and J by 8 bases, leaving 14 bases between them. Germline V gene data show CDR1 as DFQATT and CDR2 as SNEGSKA (reference sequence). This chain's CDR3 is CSARVGNLWGYTF. The CDR3 DNA reads TGCAGTGCTAGAGTGGGGAACTTATGGGGCTACACCTTC.

There are a few counts of this clonotype. This rearrangement joins TRBV20-1 to TRBJ2-3; D is uncertain. V lost 0 bases and J 2 bases, leaving 9 bases between the germline ends. The germline V gene has CDR1 DFQATT and CDR2 SNEGSKA (reference sequence). This CDR3 is built from 14 residues. DNA of the CDR3: TGCAGTGCTAGAGATCGGCGGCCCACAGATACGCAGTATTTT. Translation: CSARDRRPTDTQYF.

The chain couples TRBV11-2 to TRBJ2-4; D could derive from TRBD1 or TRBD2 (5 bases each). Trimming removed 0 bases from V and 13 bases from J, with 16 bases in between. CDR1 and CDR2 from the germline V gene are SGHAT and FQNNGV. CDR3 length equals 14 residues. The CDR3 DNA follows: TGTGCCAGCAGCTTAGATAGGGGTCCGTGGGAGCAGTACTTC. This gives the protein CASSLDRGPWEQYF.

This clonotype has just a few counts. The chain recombines TRBV5-1 with TRBJ1-1, with 8 nucleotides matching TRBD1. Germline V lookup: CDR1 SGHRS, CDR2 YFSETQ. The CDR3 contains 15 residues. V lost 5 bases, J lost 5 bases, and 11 bases stayed unmatched. The CDR3 here is CASRNNRGLGTEAFF. As DNA, the CDR3 is TGCGCCAGCAGGAATAACAGGGGGTTGGGGACTGAAGCTTTCTTT.